This record looks at one T cell receptor beta chain sequence and its context. As yet, its antigen is unknown. The table came from immunoSEQ multiplex PCR; TCRdb's copy has only in-frame clones and leaves some out. Altogether some 64,000 clones are present, around 69% being singletons, with the ten largest covering approximately 15%. Ipilimumab CTLA-4 blockade and focal radiation were given to patients with chemo-refractory metastatic non-small-cell lung cancer. The data belong to a study of radiotherapy plus CTLA-4 blockade in lung cancer. Study-wide findings and caveats: In blood, tumor-derived TCR clones expanded after radiotherapy plus ipilimumab. Best predicting response, reportedly, were early blood T cell clone dynamics, with interferon-beta.

The source was peripheral blood, collected from a patient treated with radiotherapy plus ipilimumab. The clonotype originates from a human donor with non-small cell lung cancer whose response to radiotherapy plus ipilimumab could not be evaluated. Some clones in this sample may be carry-over from other donors' samples.

The CDR3 protein is CASNRGTDTQYF. The CDR3 DNA is TGTGCCAGCAACAGGGGCACAGATACGCAGTATTTT. The rearrangement joins TRBV2 to TRBJ2-3; D might be TRBD1 (6 bases). The CDR3 spans 12 residues. V was shortened by 7 bases and J by 1 base, with 6 bases between the two germline ends. CDR1 and CDR2 (germline): SNHLY, FYNNEI. Together with reference TRBV2 and TRBJ2-3, the CDR3 gives the full variable domain: EPEVTQTPSHQVTQMGQEVILRCVPISNHLYFYWYRQILGQKVEFLVSFYNNEISEKSEIFDDQFSVERPDGSNFTLKIRSTKLEDSAMYFCASNRGTDTQYFGPGTRLTVL.